This T cell receptor (beta chain) was sequenced in a study of vaccination and CD4 T cells after COVID-19. Sequencing of the DNA from cultured CD4+ T cells was carried out with the Oncomine TCR Beta short-read assay. MiXCR was run by TCRdb on the PCR reads, yielding one entry per CDR3 protein. The table records roughly 16,000 distinct CDR3 sequences, 44% of them present only once. Treatment given: roughly 10-day PBMC culture with coronavirus spike peptide pools or control peptides (ViraFEST assay). The germline V gene encodes CDR1 DFQATT and CDR2 SNEGSKA (reference sequence). V dropped 6 bases and J dropped 6; count of bases not matched to a gene: 6. The CDR3 consists of 13 residues. As for this clonotype: Its antigen is undetermined.

V and J are TRBV20-1 and TRBJ2-1; TRBD2 agrees at 9 bases. This clonotype was obtained from a human donor who had recovered from COVID-19. The sequenced sample was CD4+ T cells from blood, cultured in vitro. The DNA of the CDR3 is TGCAGTGCCGGGCAAGCGGGAGGCAATGAGCAGTTCTTC. Its translation: CSAGQAGGNEQFF.